The clone carrying this T cell receptor (beta chain) was seen only a few times. Expressed TCRB transcripts were sequenced because the isolated RNA had all been reverse transcribed beforehand. Assay: immunoSEQ multiplex PCR; the TCRdb copy retains only in-frame clones and omits some. Here the sample spans under 250,000 clones, 13% to 15% being singletons. The CDR3 runs to 13 residues. V dropped 10 bases and J dropped 5; count of bases not matched to a gene: 9. The germline CDR1 and CDR2 sequences are MNHNY and SVGAGI (reference sequence). This record comes from a study of beta chain features in type 1 diabetes. For the study at large: Analysis included 107,917,701 sorted cells drawn from all samples.

The gene calls are TRBV6-6 and TRBJ1-2, with 8 positions matching TRBD1. What was sequenced was naive CD4+ T cells from blood. This TCR was sampled from a woman aged 40 to 50 in good health. The DNA of the CDR3 is TGTGCCATCGCAGGGGGCTGGCGGTATGGCTACACCTTC. It codes for CAIAGGWRYGYTF.